Listed below are T cell receptor beta chains from one sample, sequenced in a study of blood T cell repertoires in COVID-19. Repertoires were generated with immunoSEQ multiplex PCR, while TCRdb's copy carries only in-frame clones and drops some. The table shows 130,000 to 150,000 clones, with 87% occurring only once. The sequencing sample was made of peripheral blood. The receptors here all came from a man aged 50-59 years who had recovered from COVID-19. CDR3s include the opening cysteine and the closing phenylalanine or tryptophan. The D gene is left open where the match is weak. The size of a clone is reported for some rows only, either as once, few or many, or as a class for expanded clones.

cdr3_nt: TGCGCCAGCAGGACTAGCGGGGGGCAAGAGACCCAGTACTTC; cdr3_aa: CASRTSGGQETQYF; v_call: TRBV10-2; d_call: TRBD2; clone_size: .; j_call: TRBJ2-5; cdr3_length: 14
cdr3_nt: TGCGCCAGCAGCCAAGTTCCGTGGGTAGCGGGGGTTGACCTCACAGATACGCAGTATTTT; cdr3_aa: CASSQVPWVAGVDLTDTQYF; v_call: TRBV4-3; d_call: TRBD2; clone_size: many; j_call: TRBJ2-3; cdr3_length: 20
cdr3_nt: TGTGCCAGCAGCCCCCAGGGGCGAGCGTTGGACACTGAAGCTTTCTTT; cdr3_aa: CASSPQGRALDTEAFF; v_call: TRBV7-2; d_call: .; clone_size: once; j_call: TRBJ1-1; cdr3_length: 16
cdr3_nt: TGTGCCAGCAGCCAAGAACAGGGTCCTGGGGCCAACGTCCTGACTTTC; cdr3_aa: CASSQEQGPGANVLTF; v_call: TRBV4-2; d_call: .; clone_size: few; j_call: TRBJ2-6; cdr3_length: 16
cdr3_nt: TGCAGTGCTAGATCAGGACAGGTTCAGTACTTC; cdr3_aa: CSARSGQVQYF; v_call: TRBV20-1; d_call: TRBD1; clone_size: .; j_call: TRBJ2-7; cdr3_length: 11
cdr3_nt: TGCGCCAGCAGCCAACACAGAAACACCGGGGAGCTGTTTTTT; cdr3_aa: CASSQHRNTGELFF; v_call: TRBV4-1; d_call: .; clone_size: .; j_call: TRBJ2-2; cdr3_length: 14
cdr3_nt: TGTGCCAGCAGAGGCCAGGGACAGAACACCGGGGAGCTGTTTTTT; cdr3_aa: CASRGQGQNTGELFF; v_call: TRBV7-9; d_call: .; clone_size: few; j_call: TRBJ2-2; cdr3_length: 15
cdr3_nt: TGTGCCAGCTCACCATCACCGGCCTCAGGGGAGGCTTTCTTT; cdr3_aa: CASSPSPASGEAFF; v_call: TRBV18; d_call: .; clone_size: .; j_call: TRBJ1-1; cdr3_length: 14
cdr3_nt: TGTGCCTGGAGCTTGGGGGGGGAGCAGTACTTC; cdr3_aa: CAWSLGGEQYF; v_call: TRBV30; d_call: TRBD2; clone_size: .; j_call: TRBJ2-7; cdr3_length: 11
cdr3_nt: TGCGCCAGCAGCCGGGACAGGGGGGCCGGGGAGCTGTTTTTT; cdr3_aa: CASSRDRGAGELFF; v_call: TRBV5-1; d_call: TRBD1; clone_size: once; j_call: TRBJ2-2; cdr3_length: 14
cdr3_nt: TGTGCCAGCAGTTTCACCGGGACAGCTTTTGGCTACACCTTC; cdr3_aa: CASSFTGTAFGYTF; v_call: TRBV6-5; d_call: TRBD1; clone_size: .; j_call: TRBJ1-2; cdr3_length: 14
cdr3_nt: TGTGCCTGGAGTGGGGGGGTTTACAATGAGCAGTTCTTC; cdr3_aa: CAWSGGVYNEQFF; v_call: TRBV30; d_call: .; clone_size: .; j_call: TRBJ2-1; cdr3_length: 13
cdr3_nt: TGTGCCAGCTCACCCCAGCGTAACCTGAACACTGAAGCTTTCTTT; cdr3_aa: CASSPQRNLNTEAFF; v_call: TRBV18; d_call: .; clone_size: .; j_call: TRBJ1-1; cdr3_length: 15
cdr3_nt: TGTGCCAGCAGTTTGGTAGCAGACTATGGCTACACCTTC; cdr3_aa: CASSLVADYGYTF; v_call: TRBV27; d_call: .; clone_size: .; j_call: TRBJ1-2; cdr3_length: 13
cdr3_nt: TGTGCCAGCAGCTTAGTCCCCGAGGGCTCACCCCTCCACTTT; cdr3_aa: CASSLVPEGSPLHF; v_call: TRBV7-2; d_call: .; clone_size: .; j_call: TRBJ1-6; cdr3_length: 14
cdr3_nt: TGCGCCAGCAGCCGTATGGGACAGGGGGCGAACAATGAGCAGTTCTTC; cdr3_aa: CASSRMGQGANNEQFF; v_call: TRBV5-1; d_call: TRBD1; clone_size: .; j_call: TRBJ2-1; cdr3_length: 16
cdr3_nt: TGTGCCAGCAGTCCCACGACAGGGGGCACTGAAGCTTTCTTT; cdr3_aa: CASSPTTGGTEAFF; v_call: TRBV6-4; d_call: TRBD1; clone_size: .; j_call: TRBJ1-1; cdr3_length: 14
cdr3_nt: TGTGCCAGCAGCCCGCGTAGCGGGAACTCCTACGAGCAGTACTTC; cdr3_aa: CASSPRSGNSYEQYF; v_call: TRBV7-2; d_call: TRBD2; clone_size: .; j_call: TRBJ2-7; cdr3_length: 15
cdr3_nt: TGTGCCAGCAGCTTGAAGGTGACAGGGGGTCAGCCCCAGCATTTT; cdr3_aa: CASSLKVTGGQPQHF; v_call: TRBV5-5; d_call: TRBD1; clone_size: once; j_call: TRBJ1-5; cdr3_length: 15
cdr3_nt: TGTGCCAGCAGTTACGGTTTCCGGGAAAGGACAGATACGCAGTATTTT; cdr3_aa: CASSYGFRERTDTQYF; v_call: TRBV6-5; d_call: .; clone_size: .; j_call: TRBJ2-3; cdr3_length: 16
cdr3_nt: TGCGCCAGCAGCCAAGAATGGCCTTCCTACGAGCAGTACTTC; cdr3_aa: CASSQEWPSYEQYF; v_call: TRBV4-3; d_call: .; clone_size: .; j_call: TRBJ2-7; cdr3_length: 14
cdr3_nt: TGTGCCAGCAGTTTCTACCAGGGGGATGGCTACACCTTC; cdr3_aa: CASSFYQGDGYTF; v_call: TRBV12-3/TRBV12-4; d_call: TRBD1; clone_size: .; j_call: TRBJ1-2; cdr3_length: 13
cdr3_nt: TGTGCTAGTTTTACAGGGATGAACACTGAAGCTTTCTTT; cdr3_aa: CASFTGMNTEAFF; v_call: TRBV12-5; d_call: .; clone_size: .; j_call: TRBJ1-1; cdr3_length: 13
cdr3_nt: TGTGCCAGCAGCTTAGAAGGAGGGCCGGCTCGGCAGTACTTC; cdr3_aa: CASSLEGGPARQYF; v_call: TRBV7-8; d_call: .; clone_size: .; j_call: TRBJ2-7; cdr3_length: 14
cdr3_nt: TGTGCCAGTAGATCAGGGGGTAAAGAGACCCAGTACTTC; cdr3_aa: CASRSGGKETQYF; v_call: TRBV19; d_call: TRBD1; clone_size: .; j_call: TRBJ2-5; cdr3_length: 13
cdr3_nt: TGCGCCAGCAGCTTGGCGGGTGGGACAGGGATTTCCTACGAGCAGTACTTC; cdr3_aa: CASSLAGGTGISYEQYF; v_call: TRBV5-1; d_call: TRBD1; clone_size: .; j_call: TRBJ2-7; cdr3_length: 17
cdr3_nt: TGTGCCAGCAGCTTAGGTGTAGCGGGGGGGCTTTACGAGCAGTACTTC; cdr3_aa: CASSLGVAGGLYEQYF; v_call: TRBV7-2; d_call: TRBD2; clone_size: once; j_call: TRBJ2-7; cdr3_length: 16
cdr3_nt: TGTGCCATCAGTGGAAGGGACAGGGGTAACTATGGCTACACCTTC; cdr3_aa: CAISGRDRGNYGYTF; v_call: TRBV10-3; d_call: TRBD1; clone_size: .; j_call: TRBJ1-2; cdr3_length: 15
cdr3_nt: TGTGCCAGCAGTGAGGGGACTAGACGATTTTTTACCGGGGAGCTGTTTTTT; cdr3_aa: CASSEGTRRFFTGELFF; v_call: TRBV2; d_call: TRBD2; clone_size: .; j_call: TRBJ2-2; cdr3_length: 17
cdr3_nt: TGTGCCAGCAGTTCGGACAGGGGGCATGGCTACACCTTC; cdr3_aa: CASSSDRGHGYTF; v_call: TRBV6-2/TRBV6-3; d_call: TRBD1; clone_size: .; j_call: TRBJ1-2; cdr3_length: 13
cdr3_nt: TGTGCCAGCAGTGAACGGACAGGGGAGGGCCAAGAGACCCAGTACTTC; cdr3_aa: CASSERTGEGQETQYF; v_call: TRBV6-4; d_call: TRBD1; clone_size: few; j_call: TRBJ2-5; cdr3_length: 16
cdr3_nt: TGTGCCAGCAGCCACGCACCGAGAGCTTATGGCTACACCTTC; cdr3_aa: CASSHAPRAYGYTF; v_call: TRBV3-1/TRBV3-2; d_call: .; clone_size: .; j_call: TRBJ1-2; cdr3_length: 14
cdr3_nt: TGTGCCAGCAGACAGACAGCCTTACGTAACTATGGCTACACCTTC; cdr3_aa: CASRQTALRNYGYTF; v_call: TRBV5-6; d_call: .; clone_size: .; j_call: TRBJ1-2; cdr3_length: 15
cdr3_nt: TGTGCCAGCAGTGTCGCGACAGCGGGTGACGAGCAGTACTTC; cdr3_aa: CASSVATAGDEQYF; v_call: TRBV2; d_call: .; clone_size: medium-sized; j_call: TRBJ2-7; cdr3_length: 14
cdr3_nt: TGTGCCACCAGCAGAGAGATCAGGGGGCGCGGGCCTGAAGCTTTCTTT; cdr3_aa: CATSREIRGRGPEAFF; v_call: TRBV15; d_call: TRBD1; clone_size: .; j_call: TRBJ1-1; cdr3_length: 16
cdr3_nt: TGTGCCACCAGTGAAGGGATTCGACAGGCTACCTCAACTAATGAAAAACTGTTTTTT; cdr3_aa: CATSEGIRQATSTNEKLFF; v_call: TRBV24-1; d_call: .; clone_size: .; j_call: TRBJ1-4; cdr3_length: 19
cdr3_nt: TGTGCCAGCAGCCTAGGTCCCGGGACTAGATCTAGCACAGATACGCAGTATTTT; cdr3_aa: CASSLGPGTRSSTDTQYF; v_call: TRBV9; d_call: TRBD2; clone_size: .; j_call: TRBJ2-3; cdr3_length: 18
cdr3_nt: TGTGCCAGTAGTCTCGGGATACAAGAGACCCAGTACTTC; cdr3_aa: CASSLGIQETQYF; v_call: TRBV19; d_call: .; clone_size: once; j_call: TRBJ2-5; cdr3_length: 13
cdr3_nt: TGTGCCAGCAGCTTTGGGGCGAGGGAGACCCAGTACTTC; cdr3_aa: CASSFGARETQYF; v_call: TRBV7-3; d_call: .; clone_size: .; j_call: TRBJ2-5; cdr3_length: 13
cdr3_nt: TGTGCCAGCAGCCCAGGGGGTCTCGGAAAGACCCAGTACTTC; cdr3_aa: CASSPGGLGKTQYF; v_call: TRBV7-8; d_call: TRBD1; clone_size: .; j_call: TRBJ2-5; cdr3_length: 14
cdr3_nt: TGCGCCAGCAGCTTGTCGACAGGGGGGGATCTGAACGAGCAGTACTTC; cdr3_aa: CASSLSTGGDLNEQYF; v_call: TRBV5-1; d_call: TRBD1; clone_size: .; j_call: TRBJ2-7; cdr3_length: 16
cdr3_nt: TGTGCCAGCAGTGACCTAGAGCGGGGGAGCTCCTACAATGAGCAGTTCTTC; cdr3_aa: CASSDLERGSSYNEQFF; v_call: TRBV6-1; d_call: TRBD2; clone_size: .; j_call: TRBJ2-1; cdr3_length: 17
cdr3_nt: TGTGCCAGCAGTTACGCGGGGGGCGACACCGGGGAGCTGTTTTTT; cdr3_aa: CASSYAGGDTGELFF; v_call: TRBV6-2/TRBV6-3; d_call: TRBD2; clone_size: .; j_call: TRBJ2-2; cdr3_length: 15
cdr3_nt: TGTGCCAGCAGCGCCCGGACAGGGACTAACTATGGCTACACCTTC; cdr3_aa: CASSARTGTNYGYTF; v_call: TRBV9; d_call: TRBD1; clone_size: once; j_call: TRBJ1-2; cdr3_length: 15
cdr3_nt: TGTGCCAGCAGCTTAGATCTTAGTGAGCAGTTCTTC; cdr3_aa: CASSLDLSEQFF; v_call: TRBV7-2; d_call: .; clone_size: .; j_call: TRBJ2-1; cdr3_length: 12
cdr3_nt: TGTGCCAGTAACAGGGCCTTAGATTCACCCCTCCACTTT; cdr3_aa: CASNRALDSPLHF; v_call: TRBV19; d_call: .; clone_size: .; j_call: TRBJ1-6; cdr3_length: 13
cdr3_nt: TGTGCCAGCAGCTGGGACAGGGAAATCTACGAGCAGTACTTC; cdr3_aa: CASSWDREIYEQYF; v_call: TRBV5-6; d_call: TRBD1; clone_size: once; j_call: TRBJ2-7; cdr3_length: 14
cdr3_nt: TGCGCCAGCAGCTCTACGTCCGATTCACCCCTCCACTTT; cdr3_aa: CASSSTSDSPLHF; v_call: TRBV5-1; d_call: .; clone_size: .; j_call: TRBJ1-6; cdr3_length: 13
cdr3_nt: TGCGCCAGCAGCTTGGTAGTGCGTGGCACAGATACGCAGTATTTT; cdr3_aa: CASSLVVRGTDTQYF; v_call: TRBV5-1; d_call: .; clone_size: .; j_call: TRBJ2-3; cdr3_length: 15
cdr3_nt: TGTGCCAGCAGCCTGGGACAGGGGATATGGGCTGAAGCTTTCTTT; cdr3_aa: CASSLGQGIWAEAFF; v_call: TRBV5-5; d_call: TRBD1; clone_size: .; j_call: TRBJ1-1; cdr3_length: 15
cdr3_nt: TGCAGCGTTGAAGGTTCGGGGGGGCTGGACACCGGGGAGCTGTTTTTT; cdr3_aa: CSVEGSGGLDTGELFF; v_call: TRBV29-1; d_call: TRBD2; clone_size: .; j_call: TRBJ2-2; cdr3_length: 16
cdr3_nt: TGTGCCAGCAGCCAACAGGGGGCGAACACCGGGGAGCTGTTTTTT; cdr3_aa: CASSQQGANTGELFF; v_call: TRBV7-3; d_call: TRBD1; clone_size: .; j_call: TRBJ2-2; cdr3_length: 15
cdr3_nt: TGTGCCAGCAGCCTGACAGGGGAGGAGCAGTACTTC; cdr3_aa: CASSLTGEEQYF; v_call: TRBV3-1/TRBV3-2; d_call: TRBD1; clone_size: .; j_call: TRBJ2-7; cdr3_length: 12
cdr3_nt: TGCAGTGCTAGAGAGGACAGGGGATCTTTCTTT; cdr3_aa: CSAREDRGSFF; v_call: TRBV20-1; d_call: TRBD1; clone_size: .; j_call: TRBJ1-1; cdr3_length: 11